This is a list of T cell receptor beta chains from one sample in a study of vaccination effects on CD4 cells after COVID-19. No cognate antigen is known for these TCRs. Measured with immunoSEQ multiplex PCR; TCRdb has only the in-frame clones, and not every one. The sample shows around 47,000 clones, roughly 80% of them seen only once. This specimen consisted of CD4+ T cells from PBMCs cultured with a peptide pool, obtained before COVID-19 vaccination. The receptors derive from a human donor who had a prior SARS-CoV-2 infection. The CDR3 runs from the conserved cysteine through the conserved F or W. Fields, in order: V gene, clone size, D gene, J gene, CDR3 length, CDR3 DNA, CDR3 protein. A D gene is named only where the DNA matches it firmly. Part of the rows lack a size; the others show once, few, many or a class for expanded clones.

V: TRBV9; size: .; D: TRBD2; J: TRBJ2-5; length: 17; DNA: TGTGCCAGCAGCGGGGGTCCGGGCGGGGGGGCCTCAGAGACCCAGTACTTC; CDR3: CASSGGPGGGASETQYF
V: TRBV19; size: .; D: .; J: TRBJ2-7; length: 15; DNA: TGTGCCAGTAGTACAGATCCACAGAACTCCTACGAGCAGTACTTC; CDR3: CASSTDPQNSYEQYF
V: TRBV7-2; size: .; D: TRBD2; J: TRBJ2-5; length: 18; DNA: TGTGCCAGCAGCCCGGGACTAGCGGGGGGGTCGATATTTGAGACCCAGTACTTC; CDR3: CASSPGLAGGSIFETQYF
V: TRBV7-8; size: .; D: .; J: TRBJ2-5; length: 14; DNA: TGTGCCAGCAGCACCGGGACTTACCAAGAGACCCAGTACTTC; CDR3: CASSTGTYQETQYF
V: TRBV5-1; size: .; D: .; J: TRBJ2-3; length: 15; DNA: TGCGCCAGCAGCTTGGTTGGGACTGGCACCGATACGCAGTATTTT; CDR3: CASSLVGTGTDTQYF
V: TRBV5-6; size: few; D: .; J: TRBJ1-2; length: 14; DNA: TGTGCCAGCAGCTTGCACGGGAATAGCTATGGCTACACCTTC; CDR3: CASSLHGNSYGYTF
V: TRBV7-3; size: few; D: TRBD1; J: TRBJ1-2; length: 16; DNA: TGTGCCAGCAGCTTAACGGGCGGACAGGGGAGCTATGGCTACACCTTC; CDR3: CASSLTGGQGSYGYTF
V: TRBV9; size: .; D: .; J: TRBJ2-3; length: 16; DNA: TGTGCCAGCAGCGTACGACCAGCCTCTAGCACAGATACGCAGTATTTT; CDR3: CASSVRPASSTDTQYF
V: TRBV7-3; size: few; D: TRBD2; J: TRBJ2-1; length: 14; DNA: TGTGCCAGCAGCCTAGCGGGGGGGCGGGCTGAGCAGTTCTTC; CDR3: CASSLAGGRAEQFF
V: TRBV4-3; size: .; D: TRBD2; J: TRBJ2-2; length: 18; DNA: TGCGCCAGCAGCCAAGAAAGTGTCCTAGCGGCGAACACCGGGGAGCTGTTTTTT; CDR3: CASSQESVLAANTGELFF
V: TRBV5-1; size: once; D: TRBD2; J: TRBJ2-7; length: 19; DNA: TGCGCCAGCAGCCCCCGACTAGCGGGAGGGCCAGGACGCTCCTACGAGCAGTACTTC; CDR3: CASSPRLAGGPGRSYEQYF
V: TRBV18; size: .; D: .; J: TRBJ1-5; length: 14; DNA: TGTGCCAGCTCACTAGGGCTTAGCAATCAGCCCCAGCATTTT; CDR3: CASSLGLSNQPQHF
V: TRBV6-5; size: few; D: .; J: TRBJ2-3; length: 13; DNA: TGTGCCAGCAGTCAAAGCTACAAAGATACGCAGTATTTT; CDR3: CASSQSYKDTQYF
V: TRBV4-1; size: .; D: .; J: TRBJ1-5; length: 16; DNA: TGCGCCAGCAGCCAAGACCCGGGTTCCAATTTTCAGCCCCAGCATTTT; CDR3: CASSQDPGSNFQPQHF
V: TRBV4-1; size: .; D: TRBD1; J: TRBJ2-7; length: 15; DNA: TGCGCCAGCAGCCAACCGGGACAGGAGAGCCTACGGCAGTACTTC; CDR3: CASSQPGQESLRQYF
V: TRBV3-1/TRBV3-2; size: .; D: .; J: TRBJ1-1; length: 15; DNA: TGTGCCAGCAGCCAAGGGCGGCAGGGAGGGACTGAAGCTTTCTTT; CDR3: CASSQGRQGGTEAFF
V: TRBV5-4; size: .; D: .; J: TRBJ2-6; length: 17; DNA: TGTGCCAGCAGCTTGGAGCCAGGCAAGGGGGGGGCCAACGTCCTGACTTTC; CDR3: CASSLEPGKGGANVLTF
V: TRBV2; size: .; D: .; J: TRBJ1-6; length: 14; DNA: TGTGCCAGCAGTTTAGAGGGGCGGGATTCACCCCTCCACTTT; CDR3: CASSLEGRDSPLHF
V: TRBV6-5; size: once; D: .; J: TRBJ1-1; length: 12; DNA: TGTGCCAGCACTTGGGGGTCCACTGAAGCTTTCTTT; CDR3: CASTWGSTEAFF
V: TRBV4-2; size: .; D: TRBD1; J: TRBJ2-5; length: 15; DNA: TGTGCCAGCAGCCTACTGGGACAGGGAGTCGAGACCCAGTACTTC; CDR3: CASSLLGQGVETQYF
V: TRBV11-2; size: .; D: .; J: TRBJ1-5; length: 14; DNA: TGTGCCAGCAGCCGGGGGACCCAGGGTCAGCCCCAGCATTTT; CDR3: CASSRGTQGQPQHF
V: TRBV2; size: .; D: .; J: TRBJ2-3; length: 18; DNA: TGTGCCAGCAACCGGGGCTTCGCGGGAATCACTGAGCGGGATACGCAGTATTTT; CDR3: CASNRGFAGITERDTQYF
V: TRBV6-5; size: once; D: .; J: TRBJ1-1; length: 13; DNA: TGTGCCAGCAGTTACTCCGGATACACTGAAGCTTTCTTT; CDR3: CASSYSGYTEAFF
V: TRBV4-1; size: few; D: .; J: TRBJ1-2; length: 12; DNA: TGCGCCAGCAGCCAGAGTAACTATGGCTACACCTTC; CDR3: CASSQSNYGYTF
V: TRBV19; size: .; D: TRBD1; J: TRBJ1-2; length: 16; DNA: TGTGCCAGTAGTACTGGGTGGACAGGGGAAGTGTATGGCTACACCTTC; CDR3: CASSTGWTGEVYGYTF
V: TRBV7-6; size: .; D: .; J: TRBJ2-2; length: 16; DNA: TGTGCCAGCAGCTTAGTTGGCGGGACAAACACCGGGGAGCTGTTTTTT; CDR3: CASSLVGGTNTGELFF
V: TRBV10-3; size: .; D: TRBD2; J: TRBJ2-7; length: 16; DNA: TGTGCCATCAGTGAGTCAGGGCCTAGCGGGAACTACGAGCAGTACTTC; CDR3: CAISESGPSGNYEQYF
V: TRBV2; size: few; D: TRBD2; J: TRBJ2-3; length: 14; DNA: TGTGCCAGCAGTGGACTAGCGGGAGTCGTGGCGCAGTATTTT; CDR3: CASSGLAGVVAQYF
V: TRBV11-3; size: once; D: .; J: TRBJ2-7; length: 18; DNA: TGTGCCAGCAGCTTAGATGAGGGACAAGGGGACCCCAACTACGAGCAGTACTTC; CDR3: CASSLDEGQGDPNYEQYF
V: TRBV4-1; size: .; D: .; J: TRBJ1-5; length: 15; DNA: TGCGCCAGCAGCCAACGGACGACGTCCAATCAGCCCCAGCATTTT; CDR3: CASSQRTTSNQPQHF
V: TRBV5-5; size: once; D: TRBD1; J: TRBJ2-5; length: 15; DNA: TGTGCCAGCAGCCTACAGGGGTGGATGGAAGAGACCCAGTACTTC; CDR3: CASSLQGWMEETQYF
V: TRBV19; size: .; D: TRBD2; J: TRBJ2-1; length: 12; DNA: TGTGCCAGCCGGGACTACTACAATGAGCAGTTCTTC; CDR3: CASRDYYNEQFF
V: TRBV5-4; size: .; D: .; J: TRBJ1-3; length: 17; DNA: TGTGCCAGCAGCTTAGATGGACAGTGGGGCTCTGGAAACACCATATATTTT; CDR3: CASSLDGQWGSGNTIYF
V: TRBV5-1; size: .; D: TRBD1; J: TRBJ2-2; length: 15; DNA: TGCGCCAGCAGCTTGGCCGGGACAGGGACCGGGGAGCTGTTTTTT; CDR3: CASSLAGTGTGELFF
V: TRBV6-5; size: .; D: TRBD1; J: TRBJ1-3; length: 15; DNA: TGTGCCAGCAGTCCCCCAGGGGGGCGTAGAAACACCATATATTTT; CDR3: CASSPPGGRRNTIYF
V: TRBV10-3; size: .; D: .; J: TRBJ1-2; length: 18; DNA: TGTGCCATCAGTGAGTCGCTTGGGAGCTCTGGGAAGGGCTATGGCTACACCTTC; CDR3: CAISESLGSSGKGYGYTF
V: TRBV30; size: .; D: .; J: TRBJ1-5; length: 13; DNA: TGTGCCTGGAGTCGGGACATCAATCAGCCCCAGCATTTT; CDR3: CAWSRDINQPQHF
V: TRBV11-3; size: few; D: TRBD1; J: TRBJ2-7; length: 16; DNA: TGTGCCAGCAGCTTATCCCTAGGGGGCGACTCCTACGAGCAGTACTTC; CDR3: CASSLSLGGDSYEQYF
V: TRBV7-9; size: .; D: .; J: TRBJ2-1; length: 16; DNA: TGTGCCAGCAGCTTAATTGATGCGGGGGCGGACAATGAGCAGTTCTTC; CDR3: CASSLIDAGADNEQFF
V: TRBV6-1; size: .; D: .; J: TRBJ2-4; length: 17; DNA: TGTGCCAGCAGTGTAGGTTTCTACGGGATCGCCAAAAACATTCAGTACTTC; CDR3: CASSVGFYGIAKNIQYF
V: TRBV7-9; size: .; D: TRBD2; J: TRBJ2-3; length: 16; DNA: TGTGCCAGCAGCACCCTAGCGGGAGGAGGCACAGATACGCAGTATTTT; CDR3: CASSTLAGGGTDTQYF
V: TRBV6-5; size: .; D: TRBD1; J: TRBJ2-7; length: 15; DNA: TGTGCCAGCAGGATATCGGGACAGGGGTTCTACGAGCAGTACTTC; CDR3: CASRISGQGFYEQYF
V: TRBV10-3; size: once; D: TRBD1; J: TRBJ2-7; length: 16; DNA: TGTGCCATCAGTGACGCAGGGACAGCGAGAGCCTACGAGCAGTACTTC; CDR3: CAISDAGTARAYEQYF
V: TRBV18; size: .; D: .; J: TRBJ1-2; length: 17; DNA: TGTGCCAGCTCACCAAGCCCGGAGCCACTTGTGTCCTATGGCTACACCTTC; CDR3: CASSPSPEPLVSYGYTF
V: TRBV7-3; size: .; D: .; J: TRBJ2-5; length: 15; DNA: TGTGCCAGCAGCCGATTCGGGACGGAGCAAGAGACCCAGTACTTC; CDR3: CASSRFGTEQETQYF
V: TRBV29-1; size: once; D: TRBD2; J: TRBJ2-7; length: 11; DNA: TGCAGCGGGGCTAGCGGGGGAGTCGAGTACTTC; CDR3: CSGASGGVEYF
V: TRBV7-6; size: .; D: TRBD1; J: TRBJ2-7; length: 14; DNA: TGTGCCAGCAGCTCCGGGACAGACCCCTACGAGCAGTACTTC; CDR3: CASSSGTDPYEQYF
V: TRBV27; size: .; D: .; J: TRBJ2-7; length: 16; DNA: TGTGCCAGCAGTCCTAACCGGGACTGGAGCTCCTACGAGCAGTACTTC; CDR3: CASSPNRDWSSYEQYF
V: TRBV4-3; size: .; D: TRBD1; J: TRBJ1-2; length: 16; DNA: TGCGCCAGCAGCCAAGACTGGACAGGGGGCATCTATGGCTACACCTTC; CDR3: CASSQDWTGGIYGYTF
V: TRBV6-5; size: .; D: TRBD1; J: TRBJ1-2; length: 14; DNA: TGTGCCAGCACCTTCTCCGGGACAGTCTATGGCTACACCTTC; CDR3: CASTFSGTVYGYTF
V: TRBV7-4; size: .; D: TRBD1; J: TRBJ2-3; length: 15; DNA: TGTGCCAGCAGCCACATGGGACAGGGTCGAAATACGCAGTATTTT; CDR3: CASSHMGQGRNTQYF
V: TRBV28; size: .; D: .; J: TRBJ2-5; length: 13; DNA: TGTGCCAGCAGTTTACTGTACCAAGAGACCCAGTACTTC; CDR3: CASSLLYQETQYF
V: TRBV10-1; size: .; D: .; J: TRBJ2-3; length: 16; DNA: TGCGCCAGCAGTGAGTCGGCCGGGCAGTACACAGATACGCAGTATTTT; CDR3: CASSESAGQYTDTQYF
V: TRBV10-1; size: few; D: .; J: TRBJ2-2; length: 12; DNA: TGCGCCCGTAGAGGGGTATCCGGGGAGCTGTTTTTT; CDR3: CARRGVSGELFF
V: TRBV7-9; size: once; D: .; J: TRBJ1-1; length: 14; DNA: TGTGCCAGCAGCTCCTTAATGGGGAACACTGAAGCTTTCTTT; CDR3: CASSSLMGNTEAFF
V: TRBV7-2; size: .; D: TRBD1; J: TRBJ1-6; length: 17; DNA: TGTGCCAGCAGCTTAGTAATTATCGGCAGGGGGGATTCACCCCTCCACTTT; CDR3: CASSLVIIGRGDSPLHF
V: TRBV10-3; size: .; D: .; J: TRBJ2-3; length: 13; DNA: TGTGCCATCAGTGAGGGTAGCGACCATACGCAGTATTTT; CDR3: CAISEGSDHTQYF
V: TRBV6-2/TRBV6-3; size: once; D: .; J: TRBJ2-3; length: 15; DNA: TGTGCCAGCAGCTCACGGGGTGGCCGGAAAGATACGCAGTATTTT; CDR3: CASSSRGGRKDTQYF